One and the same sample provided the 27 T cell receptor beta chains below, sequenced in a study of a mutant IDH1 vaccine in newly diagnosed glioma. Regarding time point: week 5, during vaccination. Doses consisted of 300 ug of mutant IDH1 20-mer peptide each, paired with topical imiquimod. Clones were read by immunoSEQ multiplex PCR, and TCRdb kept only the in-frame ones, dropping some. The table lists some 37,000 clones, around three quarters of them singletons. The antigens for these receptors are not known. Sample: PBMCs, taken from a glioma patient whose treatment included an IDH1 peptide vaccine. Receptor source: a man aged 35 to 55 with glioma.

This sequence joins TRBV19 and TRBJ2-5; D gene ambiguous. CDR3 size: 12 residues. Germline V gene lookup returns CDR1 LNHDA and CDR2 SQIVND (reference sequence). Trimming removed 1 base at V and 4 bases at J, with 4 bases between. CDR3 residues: CASSIGGETQYF. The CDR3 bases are TGTGCCAGTAGTATAGGAGGAGAGACCCAGTACTTC.

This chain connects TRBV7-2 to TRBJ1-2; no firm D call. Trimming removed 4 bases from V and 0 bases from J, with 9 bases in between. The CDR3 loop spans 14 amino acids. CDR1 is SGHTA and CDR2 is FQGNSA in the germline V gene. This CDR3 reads CASSSQHTNYGYTF. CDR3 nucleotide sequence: TGTGCCAGCAGCTCCCAACATACTAACTATGGCTACACCTTC. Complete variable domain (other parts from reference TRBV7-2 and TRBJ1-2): GAGVSQSPSNKVTEKGKDVELRCDPISGHTALYWYRQSLGQGLEFLIYFQGNSAPDKSGLPSDRFSAERTGGSVSTLTIQRTQQEDSAVYLCASSSQHTNYGYTFGSGTRLTVV.

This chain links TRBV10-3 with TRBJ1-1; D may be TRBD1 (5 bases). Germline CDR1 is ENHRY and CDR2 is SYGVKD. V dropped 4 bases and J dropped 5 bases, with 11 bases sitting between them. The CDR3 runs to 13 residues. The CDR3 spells CAISVGGGTEAFF. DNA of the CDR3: TGTGCCATCAGTGTGGGGGGTGGAACTGAAGCTTTCTTT.

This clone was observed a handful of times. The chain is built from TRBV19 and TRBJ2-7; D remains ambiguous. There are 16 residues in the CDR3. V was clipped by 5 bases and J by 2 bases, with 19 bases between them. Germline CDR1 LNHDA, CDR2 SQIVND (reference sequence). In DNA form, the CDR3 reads TGTGCCAGTAGTTCGACCTTACGGAATCTACCCTACGAGCAGTACTTC. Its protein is CASSSTLRNLPYEQYF.

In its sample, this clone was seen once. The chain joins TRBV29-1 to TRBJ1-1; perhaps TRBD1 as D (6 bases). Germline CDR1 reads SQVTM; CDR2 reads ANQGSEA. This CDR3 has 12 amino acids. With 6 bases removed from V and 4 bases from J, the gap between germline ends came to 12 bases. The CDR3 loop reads CSVDTGFTEAFF. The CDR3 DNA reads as TGCAGCGTGGACACAGGGTTCACTGAAGCTTTCTTT.

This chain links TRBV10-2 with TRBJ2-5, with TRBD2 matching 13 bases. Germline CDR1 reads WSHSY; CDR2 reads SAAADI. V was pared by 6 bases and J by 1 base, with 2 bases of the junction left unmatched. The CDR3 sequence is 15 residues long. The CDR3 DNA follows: TGCGCCAGCAGGAGGACTAGCGGGGGCCAAGAGACCCAGTACTTC. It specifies CASRRTSGGQETQYF.

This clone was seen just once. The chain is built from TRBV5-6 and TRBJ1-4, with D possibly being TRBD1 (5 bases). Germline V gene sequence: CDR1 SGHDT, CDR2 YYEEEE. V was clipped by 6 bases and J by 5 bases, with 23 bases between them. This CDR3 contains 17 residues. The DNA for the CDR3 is TGTGCCAGCACCCGGGACGGAGACGGTGTGTGGAATGAAAAACTGTTTTTT. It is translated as CASTRDGDGVWNEKLFF.

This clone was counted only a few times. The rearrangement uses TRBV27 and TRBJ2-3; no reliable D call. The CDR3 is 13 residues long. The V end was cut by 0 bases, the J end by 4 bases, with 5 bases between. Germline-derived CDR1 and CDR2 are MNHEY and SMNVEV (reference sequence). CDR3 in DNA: TGTGCCAGCAGTTTATCACGTCCAGATACGCAGTATTTT. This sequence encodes CASSLSRPDTQYF.

CDR3 sequence reads: CASSLGGTDSPLHF. The DNA of the CDR3 is TGCGCCAGCAGCTTGGGGGGCACCGATTCACCCCTCCACTTT. The chain combines TRBV5-1 with TRBJ1-6; weak D call: TRBD1 (5 bases). The CDR3 consists of 14 residues. Germline V gene lookup returns CDR1 SGHRS and CDR2 YFSETQ. V was shortened by 0 bases and J by 8 bases, with 9 bases between the two germline ends.

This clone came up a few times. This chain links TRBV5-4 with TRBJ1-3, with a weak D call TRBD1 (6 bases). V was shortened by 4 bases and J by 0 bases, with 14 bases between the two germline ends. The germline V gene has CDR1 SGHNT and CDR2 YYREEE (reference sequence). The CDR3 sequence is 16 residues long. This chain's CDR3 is CASSPSPGVSGNTIYF. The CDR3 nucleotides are TGTGCCAGCAGCCCGTCGCCAGGGGTCTCTGGAAACACCATATATTTT.

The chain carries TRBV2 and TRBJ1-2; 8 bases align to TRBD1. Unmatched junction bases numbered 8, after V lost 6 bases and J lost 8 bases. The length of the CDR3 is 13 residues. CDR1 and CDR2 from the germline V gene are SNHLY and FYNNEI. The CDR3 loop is CASRGGRGLGYTF. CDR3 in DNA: TGTGCCAGCAGGGGGGGCAGGGGGCTCGGCTACACCTTC.

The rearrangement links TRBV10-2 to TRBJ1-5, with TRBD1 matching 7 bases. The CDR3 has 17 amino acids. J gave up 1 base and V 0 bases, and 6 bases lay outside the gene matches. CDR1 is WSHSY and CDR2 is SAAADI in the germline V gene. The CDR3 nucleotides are TGCGCCAGCAGTGAGTCGACAGGGCCAGGAAGCAATCAGCCCCAGCATTTT. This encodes CASSESTGPGSNQPQHF.

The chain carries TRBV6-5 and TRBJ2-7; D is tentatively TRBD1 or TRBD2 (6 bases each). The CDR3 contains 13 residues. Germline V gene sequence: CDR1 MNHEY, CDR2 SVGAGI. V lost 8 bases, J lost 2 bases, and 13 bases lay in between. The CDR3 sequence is CASGGGWAYEQYF. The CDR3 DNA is TGTGCCAGCGGAGGGGGTTGGGCCTACGAGCAGTACTTC.

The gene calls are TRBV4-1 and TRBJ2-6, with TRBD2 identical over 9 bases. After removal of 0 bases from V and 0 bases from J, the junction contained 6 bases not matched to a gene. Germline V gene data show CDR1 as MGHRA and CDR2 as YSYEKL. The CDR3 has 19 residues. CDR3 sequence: CASSQDKGGGASGANVLTF. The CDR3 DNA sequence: TGCGCCAGCAGCCAAGATAAGGGCGGGGGGGCCTCTGGGGCCAACGTCCTGACTTTC.

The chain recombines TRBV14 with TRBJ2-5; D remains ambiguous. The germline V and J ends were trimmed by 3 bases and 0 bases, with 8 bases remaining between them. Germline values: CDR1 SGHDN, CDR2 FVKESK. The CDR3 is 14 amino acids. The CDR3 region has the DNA TGTGCCAGCAGCCAGAAGCGCAACCAAGAGACCCAGTACTTC. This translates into CASSQKRNQETQYF.

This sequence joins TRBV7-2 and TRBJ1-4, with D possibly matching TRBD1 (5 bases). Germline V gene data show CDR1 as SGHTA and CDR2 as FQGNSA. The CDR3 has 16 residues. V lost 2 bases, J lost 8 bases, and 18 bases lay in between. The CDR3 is CASSLLQGLGNEKLFF. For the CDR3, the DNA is TGTGCCAGCAGCTTACTCCAGGGTCTCGGTAACGAAAAACTGTTTTTT.

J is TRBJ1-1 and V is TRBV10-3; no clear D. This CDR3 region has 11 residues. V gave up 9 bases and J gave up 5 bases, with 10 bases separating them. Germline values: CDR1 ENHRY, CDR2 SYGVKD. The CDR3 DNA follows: TGTGCCATTGGACCGGGGACTGAAGCTTTCTTT. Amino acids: CAIGPGTEAFF.

CDR3 coding DNA: TGTGCCAGCAGCCGAGACCACAGGGCGTACGAGCAGTACTTC. Its protein is CASSRDHRAYEQYF. The chain carries TRBV6-5 and TRBJ2-7, with a possible D match to TRBD1 (6 bases). Germline V gives CDR1 MNHEY, CDR2 SVGAGI. V lost 6 bases, J lost 4 bases, and 16 bases lay in between. The CDR3 runs to 14 residues.

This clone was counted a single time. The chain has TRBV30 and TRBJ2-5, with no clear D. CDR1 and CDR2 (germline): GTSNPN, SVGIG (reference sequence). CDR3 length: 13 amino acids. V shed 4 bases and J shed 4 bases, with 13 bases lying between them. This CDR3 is CAWNGVGLETQYF. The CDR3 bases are TGTGCCTGGAATGGTGTAGGGTTAGAGACCCAGTACTTC.

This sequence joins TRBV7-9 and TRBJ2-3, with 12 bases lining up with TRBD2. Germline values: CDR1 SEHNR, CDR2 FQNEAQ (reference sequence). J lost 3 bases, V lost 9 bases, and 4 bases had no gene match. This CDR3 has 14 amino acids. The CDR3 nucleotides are TGTGCCAGGCATCTAGCGGGGGGGACAGATACGCAGTATTTT. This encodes CARHLAGGTDTQYF.

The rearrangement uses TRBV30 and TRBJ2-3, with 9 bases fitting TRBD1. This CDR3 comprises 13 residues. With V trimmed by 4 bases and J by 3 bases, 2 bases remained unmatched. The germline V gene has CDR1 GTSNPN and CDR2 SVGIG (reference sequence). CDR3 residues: CAWMTGGTDTQYF. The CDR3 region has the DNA TGTGCCTGGATGACAGGGGGGACAGATACGCAGTATTTT.

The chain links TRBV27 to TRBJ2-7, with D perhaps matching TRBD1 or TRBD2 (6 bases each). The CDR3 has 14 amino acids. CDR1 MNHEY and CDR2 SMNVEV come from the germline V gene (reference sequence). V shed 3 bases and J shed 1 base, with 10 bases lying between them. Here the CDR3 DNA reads TGTGCCAGCAGTTTTGGGGGGCCGTCCTACGAGCAGTACTTC. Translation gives CASSFGGPSYEQYF.

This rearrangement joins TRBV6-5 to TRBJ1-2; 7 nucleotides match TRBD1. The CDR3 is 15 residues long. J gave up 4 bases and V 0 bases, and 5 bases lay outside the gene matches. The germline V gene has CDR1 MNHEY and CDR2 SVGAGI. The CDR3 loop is CASSYSDPGGYGYTF. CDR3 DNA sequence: TGTGCCAGCAGTTACTCGGACCCAGGGGGCTATGGCTACACCTTC.

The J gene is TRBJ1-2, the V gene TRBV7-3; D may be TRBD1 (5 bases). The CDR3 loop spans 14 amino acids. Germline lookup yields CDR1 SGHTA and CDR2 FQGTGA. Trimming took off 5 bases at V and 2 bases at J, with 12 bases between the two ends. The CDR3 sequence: CASSPQGNNYGYTF. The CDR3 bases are TGTGCCAGCAGCCCGCAGGGTAACAACTATGGCTACACCTTC.

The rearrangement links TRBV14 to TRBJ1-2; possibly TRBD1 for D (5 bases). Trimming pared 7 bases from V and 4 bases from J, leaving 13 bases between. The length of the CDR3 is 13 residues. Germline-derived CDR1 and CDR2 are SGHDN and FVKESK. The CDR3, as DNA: TGTGCCAGCAAAAAGGGGCCTGGCTATGGCTACACCTTC. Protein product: CASKKGPGYGYTF.

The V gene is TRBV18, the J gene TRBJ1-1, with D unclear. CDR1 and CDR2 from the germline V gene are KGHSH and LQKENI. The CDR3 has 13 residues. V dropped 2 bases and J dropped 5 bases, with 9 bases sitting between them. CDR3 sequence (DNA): TGTGCCAGCTCACCAGGGGAAGGGACTGAAGCTTTCTTT. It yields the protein CASSPGEGTEAFF.

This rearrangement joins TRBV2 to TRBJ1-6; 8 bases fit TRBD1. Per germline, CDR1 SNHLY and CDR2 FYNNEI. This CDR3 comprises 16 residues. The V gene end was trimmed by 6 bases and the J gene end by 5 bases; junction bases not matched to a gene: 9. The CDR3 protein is CASRNLGQGNNSPLHF. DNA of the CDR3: TGTGCCAGCAGGAACCTAGGACAGGGCAATAATTCACCCCTCCACTTT.